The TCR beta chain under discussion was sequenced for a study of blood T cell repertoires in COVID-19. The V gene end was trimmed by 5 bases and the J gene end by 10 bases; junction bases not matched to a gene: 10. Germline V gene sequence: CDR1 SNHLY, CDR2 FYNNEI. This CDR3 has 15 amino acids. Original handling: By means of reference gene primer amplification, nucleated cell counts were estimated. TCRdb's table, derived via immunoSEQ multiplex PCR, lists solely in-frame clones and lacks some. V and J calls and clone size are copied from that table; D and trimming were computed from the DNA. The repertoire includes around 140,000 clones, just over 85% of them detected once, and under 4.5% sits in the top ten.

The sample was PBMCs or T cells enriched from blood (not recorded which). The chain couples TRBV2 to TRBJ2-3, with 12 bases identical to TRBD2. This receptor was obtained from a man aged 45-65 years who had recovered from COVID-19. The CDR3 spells CASSFLAGGQDAQYF. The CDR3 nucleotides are TGTGCCAGCAGTTTCCTAGCGGGGGGGCAAGACGCGCAGTATTTT.